Below, one T cell receptor beta chain is given with its context. This entry comes from a study of PD-L1 blockade in urothelial cancer. Study-wide context: Researchers found blood samples held a median of 141,255 T cells.

Deletions cut 2 bases from V and 8 bases from J, with 15 bases between. The CDR3 is made up of 15 amino acids. Germline loops: CDR1 MNHEY, CDR2 SVGAGI. Assay used: immunoSEQ multiplex PCR; TCRdb lists only in-frame clones, some missing. The sample carries 37,000 or so clones, approximately 83% recorded once. The TCR was taken from a man between 60 and 75 years old with urothelial cancer. The chain links TRBV6-5 to TRBJ1-4, with D unclear. Sample: PBMCs, taken around atezolizumab (anti-PD-L1) treatment. The DNA of the CDR3 is TGTGCCAGCAGTTACGGTCCGGCGACAACCGAAAAACTGTTTTTT. Protein product: CASSYGPATTEKLFF.